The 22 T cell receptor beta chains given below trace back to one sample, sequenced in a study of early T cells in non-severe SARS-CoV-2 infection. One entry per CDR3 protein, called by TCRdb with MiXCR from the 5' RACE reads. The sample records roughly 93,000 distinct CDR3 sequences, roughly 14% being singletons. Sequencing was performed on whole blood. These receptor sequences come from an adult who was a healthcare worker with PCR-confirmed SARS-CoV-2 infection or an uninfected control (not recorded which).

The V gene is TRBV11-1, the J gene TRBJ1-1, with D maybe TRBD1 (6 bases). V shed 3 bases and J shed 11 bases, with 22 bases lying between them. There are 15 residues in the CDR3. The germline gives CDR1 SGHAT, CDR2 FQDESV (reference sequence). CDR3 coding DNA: TGTGCCAGCAGCTTTTCAAAGGTGGGGGGCCTCAAGGCTTTCTTT. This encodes CASSFSKVGGLKAFF.

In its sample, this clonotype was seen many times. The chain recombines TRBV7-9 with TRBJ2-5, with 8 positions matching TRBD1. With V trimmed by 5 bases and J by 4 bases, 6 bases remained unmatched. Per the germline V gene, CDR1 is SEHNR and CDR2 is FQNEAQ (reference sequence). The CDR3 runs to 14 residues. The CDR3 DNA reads TGTGCCAGCAGCCAGACAGGGGCCCGAGAGACCCAGTACTTC. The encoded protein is CASSQTGARETQYF.

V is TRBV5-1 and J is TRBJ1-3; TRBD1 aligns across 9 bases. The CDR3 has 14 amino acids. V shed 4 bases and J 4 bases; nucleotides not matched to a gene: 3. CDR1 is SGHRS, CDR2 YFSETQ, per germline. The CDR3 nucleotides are TGCGCCAGCAGCGTACAGGGGGCCGGAAACACCATATATTTT. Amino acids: CASSVQGAGNTIYF.

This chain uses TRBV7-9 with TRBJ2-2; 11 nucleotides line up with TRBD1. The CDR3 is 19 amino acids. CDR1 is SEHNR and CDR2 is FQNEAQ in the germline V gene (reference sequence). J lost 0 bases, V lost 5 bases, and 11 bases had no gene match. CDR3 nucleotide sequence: TGTGCCAGCAGCACCTACCGGGACAGGGGGGACGCGAACACCGGGGAGCTGTTTTTT. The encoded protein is CASSTYRDRGDANTGELFF.

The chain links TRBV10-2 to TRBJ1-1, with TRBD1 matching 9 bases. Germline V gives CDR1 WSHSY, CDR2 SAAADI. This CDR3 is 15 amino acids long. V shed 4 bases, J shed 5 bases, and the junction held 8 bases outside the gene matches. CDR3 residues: CASSGDRAMVTEAFF. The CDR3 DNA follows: TGCGCCAGCAGTGGGGACAGGGCGATGGTTACTGAAGCTTTCTTT.

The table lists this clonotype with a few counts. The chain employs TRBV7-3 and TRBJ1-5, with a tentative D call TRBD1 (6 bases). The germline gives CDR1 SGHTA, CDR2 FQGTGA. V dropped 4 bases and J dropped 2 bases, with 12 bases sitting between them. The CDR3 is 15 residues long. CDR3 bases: TGTGCCAGCAGCTCCGCGGCAGGGGGCAATCAGCCCCAGCATTTT. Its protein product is CASSSAAGGNQPQHF.

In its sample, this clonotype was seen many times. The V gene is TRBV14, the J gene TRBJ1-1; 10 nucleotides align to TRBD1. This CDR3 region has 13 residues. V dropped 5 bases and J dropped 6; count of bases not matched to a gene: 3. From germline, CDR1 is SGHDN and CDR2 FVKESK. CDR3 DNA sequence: TGTGCCAGCAGCTTTGGACAGGGGGCTGAAGCTTTCTTT. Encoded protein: CASSFGQGAEAFF.

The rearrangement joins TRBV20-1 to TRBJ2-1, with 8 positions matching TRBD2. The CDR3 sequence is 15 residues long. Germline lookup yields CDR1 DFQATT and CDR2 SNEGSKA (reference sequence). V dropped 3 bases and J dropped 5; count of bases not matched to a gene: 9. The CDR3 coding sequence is TGCAGTGCTAGTACCCCGGCGGGGGGAAACAATGAGCAGTTCTTC. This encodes CSASTPAGGNNEQFF.

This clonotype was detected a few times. CDR3 sequence: CASSQDRPSSGNTIYF. CDR3 DNA sequence: TGTGCCAGCAGCCAAGATAGACCTTCCTCTGGAAACACCATATATTTT. The chain joins TRBV3-1 to TRBJ1-3; D remains ambiguous. From germline, CDR1 is LGHDT and CDR2 YNNKEL (reference sequence). Trimming cost V 0 bases and J 0 bases, with 9 bases left between them. This CDR3 has 16 residues.

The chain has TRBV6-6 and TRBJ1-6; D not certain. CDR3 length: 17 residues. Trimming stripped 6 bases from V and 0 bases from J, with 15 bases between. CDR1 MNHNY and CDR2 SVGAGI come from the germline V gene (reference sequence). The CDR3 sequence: CASRDLQPSSYNSPLHF. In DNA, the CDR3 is TGTGCCAGCAGGGATTTACAGCCGAGCTCCTATAATTCACCCCTCCACTTT.

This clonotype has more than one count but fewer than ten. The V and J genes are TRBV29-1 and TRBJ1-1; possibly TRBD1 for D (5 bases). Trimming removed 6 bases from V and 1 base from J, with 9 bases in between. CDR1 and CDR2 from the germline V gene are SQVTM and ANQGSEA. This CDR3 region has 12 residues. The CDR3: CSVAGGNTEAFF. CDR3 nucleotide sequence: TGCAGCGTAGCCGGGGGGAACACTGAAGCTTTCTTT.

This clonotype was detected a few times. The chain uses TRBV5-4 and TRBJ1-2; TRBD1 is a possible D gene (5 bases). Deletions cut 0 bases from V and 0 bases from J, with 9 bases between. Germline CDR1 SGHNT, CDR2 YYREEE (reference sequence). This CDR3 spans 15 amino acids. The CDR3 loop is CASSLEQVTNYGYTF. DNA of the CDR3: TGTGCCAGCAGCTTGGAACAGGTGACTAACTATGGCTACACCTTC.

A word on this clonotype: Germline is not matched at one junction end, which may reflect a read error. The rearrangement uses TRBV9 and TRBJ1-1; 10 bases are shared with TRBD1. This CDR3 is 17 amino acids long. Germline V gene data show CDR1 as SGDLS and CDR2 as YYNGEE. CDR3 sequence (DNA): TGTGCCAGCAGCGTCGATAGACAGGGGGCGGATGGCACTGAAACTTTCTTT. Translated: CASSVDRQGADGTETFF.

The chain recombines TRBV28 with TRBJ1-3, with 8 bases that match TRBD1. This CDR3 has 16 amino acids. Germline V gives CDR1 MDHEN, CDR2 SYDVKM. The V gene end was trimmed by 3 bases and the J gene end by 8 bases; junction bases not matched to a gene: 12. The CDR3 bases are TGTGCCAGCAGTTTTCCCTACAGGGGGATGAGGGACACCATATATTTT. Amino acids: CASSFPYRGMRDTIYF.

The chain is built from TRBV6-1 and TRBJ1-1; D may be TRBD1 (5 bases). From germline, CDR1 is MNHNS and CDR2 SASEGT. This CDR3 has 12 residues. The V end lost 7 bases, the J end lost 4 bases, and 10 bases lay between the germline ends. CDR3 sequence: CASKRGSTEAFF. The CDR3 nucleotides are TGTGCCAGCAAGAGGGGAAGCACTGAAGCTTTCTTT.

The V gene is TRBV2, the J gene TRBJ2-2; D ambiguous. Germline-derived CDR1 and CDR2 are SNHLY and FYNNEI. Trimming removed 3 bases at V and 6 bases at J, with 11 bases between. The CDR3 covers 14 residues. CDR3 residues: CASSEVRLAGELFF. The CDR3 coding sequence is TGTGCCAGCAGTGAGGTCCGTTTGGCCGGGGAGCTGTTTTTT.

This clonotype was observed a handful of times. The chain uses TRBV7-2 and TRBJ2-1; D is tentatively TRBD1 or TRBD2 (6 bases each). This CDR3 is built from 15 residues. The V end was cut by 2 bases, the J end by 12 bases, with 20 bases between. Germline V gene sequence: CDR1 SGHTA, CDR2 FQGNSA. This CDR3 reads CASSLSGLSRGGQFF. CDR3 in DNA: TGTGCCAGCAGCTTATCGGGACTCTCTCGAGGGGGGCAGTTCTTC.

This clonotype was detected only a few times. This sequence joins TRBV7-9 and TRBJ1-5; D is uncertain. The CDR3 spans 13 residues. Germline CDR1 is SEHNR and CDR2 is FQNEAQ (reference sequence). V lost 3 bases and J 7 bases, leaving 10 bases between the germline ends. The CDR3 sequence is CASSFSPNQPQHF. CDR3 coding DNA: TGTGCCAGCAGCTTCAGCCCGAACCAGCCCCAGCATTTT.

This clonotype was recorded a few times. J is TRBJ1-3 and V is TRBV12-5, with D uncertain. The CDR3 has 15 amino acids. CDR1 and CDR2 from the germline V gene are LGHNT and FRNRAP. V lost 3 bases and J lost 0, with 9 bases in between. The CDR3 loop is CASGFRATSGNTIYF. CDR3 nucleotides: TGTGCTAGTGGTTTCAGAGCAACCTCTGGAAACACCATATATTTT.

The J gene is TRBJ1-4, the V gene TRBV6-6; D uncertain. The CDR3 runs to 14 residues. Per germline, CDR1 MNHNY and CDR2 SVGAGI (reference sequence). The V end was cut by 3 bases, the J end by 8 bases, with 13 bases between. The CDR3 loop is CASSYQKFREKLFF. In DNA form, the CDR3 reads TGTGCCAGCAGTTATCAGAAGTTCAGGGAAAAACTGTTTTTT.

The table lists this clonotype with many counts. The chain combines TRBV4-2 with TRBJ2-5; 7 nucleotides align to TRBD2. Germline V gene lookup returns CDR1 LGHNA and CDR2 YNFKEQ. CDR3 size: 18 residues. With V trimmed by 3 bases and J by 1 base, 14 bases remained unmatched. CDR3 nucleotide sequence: TGTGCCAGCAGCCACCCAAGAGAAGGGGCGGGGGTCCAAGAGACCCAGTACTTC. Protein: CASSHPREGAGVQETQYF.

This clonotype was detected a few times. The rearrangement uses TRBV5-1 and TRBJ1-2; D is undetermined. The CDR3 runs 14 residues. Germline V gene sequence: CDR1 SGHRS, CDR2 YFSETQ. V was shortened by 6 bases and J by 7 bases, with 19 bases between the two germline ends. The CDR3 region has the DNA TGCGCCAGCACCCCAGATCAGGCCCTAGGTGGCTACACCTTC. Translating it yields CASTPDQALGGYTF.